Listed below are T cell receptor beta chains from one sample, sequenced in a study of cytomegalovirus exposure and HLA in healthy donors. Only in-frame clones appear in the TCRdb table, and some are missing; sequencing was by immunoSEQ multiplex PCR. This sample yields about 160,000 clones, of which about 65% are seen a single time; 2.8% belongs to the top ten. Material: PBMCs. Receptor source: a woman between 25 and 40 years old in good health and CMV-seronegative. Each CDR3 is given with its conserved first and last residue. Fields, in order: D gene, V gene, clone size, J gene, CDR3 DNA, CDR3 protein. D genes are given only for firm matches. Only some rows state a clone size, as once, few, many or a class for expanded clones.

>NA|TRBV10-3|NA|TRBJ2-5
TGTGCCATCAGTGAGGGCAGCCAAGAGACCCAGTACTTC
CAISEGSQETQYF
>NA|TRBV4-1|NA|TRBJ2-5
TGCGCCAGCAGCCAAGGGGGTAGCGGAGGACTCCAAGAGACCCAGTACTTC
CASSQGGSGGLQETQYF
>NA|TRBV28|NA|TRBJ1-3
TGTGCCAGCAGTTTACCGAGCTCTGGAAACACCATATATTTT
CASSLPSSGNTIYF
>TRBD1|TRBV18|few|TRBJ2-7
TGTGCCAGCTCAACCGGGACAGGGAACGAGCAGTACTTC
CASSTGTGNEQYF
>TRBD1|TRBV19|NA|TRBJ1-2
TGTGCCAGTACAGACAGGGGGAATGGCTACACCTTC
CASTDRGNGYTF
>TRBD1|TRBV5-4|NA|TRBJ2-7
TGTGCCAGCAGCCGGACAGGGAACCACGAGCAGTACTTC
CASSRTGNHEQYF
>TRBD1|TRBV7-3|NA|TRBJ2-4
TGTGCCAGCAGCTTGACAGGGGAGGAGTGGGACATTCAGTACTTC
CASSLTGEEWDIQYF
>NA|TRBV5-6|NA|TRBJ2-7
TGTGCCAGCAGCTGGGGGCGGCTGGAAACCTACGAGCAGTACTTC
CASSWGRLETYEQYF
>TRBD1|TRBV28|NA|TRBJ2-2
TGTGCCAGCAGTTTTACAGGGGCCACCGGGGAGCTGTTTTTT
CASSFTGATGELFF
>TRBD2|TRBV5-4|NA|TRBJ2-1
TGTGCCAGCAGCGGTGGACTAGCGGACCCATTAGGAAATGAGCAGTTCTTC
CASSGGLADPLGNEQFF
>NA|TRBV7-6|NA|TRBJ2-2
TGTGCCAGCAGCTCGCTACGAGTAGGGGAGCTGTTTTTT
CASSSLRVGELFF
>TRBD2|TRBV11-2|NA|TRBJ2-7
TGTGCCAGCAGCCCAGATGGAGCGGGAGATTATAAGCAGTACTTC
CASSPDGAGDYKQYF
>TRBD1|TRBV6-5|NA|TRBJ2-1
TGTGCCAGCAGTTACCGGGACAGACACGAGCAGTTCTTC
CASSYRDRHEQFF
>TRBD1|TRBV5-4|NA|TRBJ1-5
TGTGCCAGCAGCTCCGGGACAGATAATCAGCCCCAGCATTTT
CASSSGTDNQPQHF
>TRBD2|TRBV28|NA|TRBJ2-3
TGTGCCAGCAGTACGACTAGCGGGGGGGCAGATACGCAGTATTTT
CASSTTSGGADTQYF
>NA|TRBV28|NA|TRBJ2-3
TGTGCCAGCAGTTTAAGTTCCCACCTACAGGTAGATACGCAGTATTTT
CASSLSSHLQVDTQYF
>NA|TRBV7-9|NA|TRBJ2-5
TGTGCCAGCACTAGTGCGGGGAAAAAGACCCAGTACTTC
CASTSAGKKTQYF